The source of this T cell receptor beta chain is a study of Ad26.COV2.S vaccination and SARS-CoV-2 variants. Study results and limitations: Spike-specific TCR breadth ran higher among vaccine recipients than placebo recipients. Total T cell responses may have been underestimated by the TCR breadth and depth analyses. The authors reported substantial breadth in spike-specific CD8+ and CD4+ T cell responses after vaccination.

Regarding this clone: What it binds is unknown.

The V end was cut by 0 bases, the J end by 7 bases, with 14 bases between. CDR1 SGHRS and CDR2 YFSETQ come from the germline V gene. The CDR3 is 15 residues long. Assay: immunoSEQ multiplex PCR; the TCRdb copy retains only in-frame clones and omits some. The sample yields over 400,000 clones, roughly 89% seen once. Sample treatment: roughly 18 received Ad26.COV2.S at low or high dose, single or two shots; several received placebo; per-sample allocation not given. Collection of the samples took place on day 63 after the first injection of vaccine or placebo. Donor was an adult aged 18-55 years in Boston.

Sequencing was performed on peripheral blood, taken in a trial of Ad26.COV2.S vaccine versus placebo. The clonotype originates from a person aged 18 to 65 who received the Ad26.COV2.S COVID-19 vaccine or a placebo. The chain uses TRBV5-1 and TRBJ1-5, with unresolved D. The CDR3, as DNA: TGCGCCAGCAGCTTGGACGGAGGAACGGAACAGCCCCAGCATTTT. Amino acids: CASSLDGGTEQPQHF. Variable domain in full (rest from reference TRBV5-1 and TRBJ1-5): KAGVTQTPRYLIKTRGQQVTLSCSPISGHRSVSWYQQTPGQGLQFLFEYFSETQRNKGNFPGRFSGRQFSNSRSEMNVSTLELGDSALYLCASSLDGGTEQPQHFGDGTRLSIL.